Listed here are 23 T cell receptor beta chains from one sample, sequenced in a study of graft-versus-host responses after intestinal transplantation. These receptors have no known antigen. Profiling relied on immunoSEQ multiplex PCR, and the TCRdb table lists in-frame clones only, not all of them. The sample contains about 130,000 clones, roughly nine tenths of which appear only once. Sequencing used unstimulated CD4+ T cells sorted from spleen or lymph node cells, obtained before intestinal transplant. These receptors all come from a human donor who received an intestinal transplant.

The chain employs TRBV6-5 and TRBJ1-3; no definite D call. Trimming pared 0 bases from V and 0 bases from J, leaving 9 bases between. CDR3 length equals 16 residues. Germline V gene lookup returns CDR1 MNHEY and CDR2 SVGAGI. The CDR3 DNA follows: TGTGCCAGCAGTTACTCGAAGGTTAGCTCTGGAAACACCATATATTTT. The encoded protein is CASSYSKVSSGNTIYF.

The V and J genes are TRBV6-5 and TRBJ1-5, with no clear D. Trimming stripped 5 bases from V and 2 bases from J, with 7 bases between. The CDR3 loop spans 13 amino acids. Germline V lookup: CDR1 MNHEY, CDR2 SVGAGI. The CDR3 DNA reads TGTGCCAGCAGTAAACTCGGCAATCAGCCCCAGCATTTT. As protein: CASSKLGNQPQHF.

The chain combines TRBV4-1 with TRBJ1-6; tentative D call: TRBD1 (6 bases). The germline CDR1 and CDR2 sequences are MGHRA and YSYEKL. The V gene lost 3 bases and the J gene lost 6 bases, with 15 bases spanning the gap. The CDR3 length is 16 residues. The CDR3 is CASSQEPGHRNSPLHF. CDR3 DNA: TGCGCCAGCAGCCAGGAACCGGGACACCGTAATTCACCCCTCCACTTT.

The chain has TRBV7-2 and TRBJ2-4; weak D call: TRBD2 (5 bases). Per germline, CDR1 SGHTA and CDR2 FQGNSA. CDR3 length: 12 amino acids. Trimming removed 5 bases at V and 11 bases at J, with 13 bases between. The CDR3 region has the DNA TGTGCCAGCAGCCTAGGACTTGAGGTTCAGTACTTC. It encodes CASSLGLEVQYF.

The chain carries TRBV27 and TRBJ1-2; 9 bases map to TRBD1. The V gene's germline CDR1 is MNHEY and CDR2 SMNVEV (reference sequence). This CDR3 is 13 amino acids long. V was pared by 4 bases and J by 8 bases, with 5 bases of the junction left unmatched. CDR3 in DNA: TGTGCCAGCAGTTCCTACAGGGGGCACGGCTACACCTTC. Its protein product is CASSSYRGHGYTF.

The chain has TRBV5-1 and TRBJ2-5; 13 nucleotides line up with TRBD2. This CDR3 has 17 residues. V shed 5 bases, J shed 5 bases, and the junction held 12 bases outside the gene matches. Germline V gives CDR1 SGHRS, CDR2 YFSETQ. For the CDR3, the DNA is TGCGCCAGCAGTTCCCGCGGGACTAGCGGGGCGGGGGAGACCCAGTACTTC. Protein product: CASSSRGTSGAGETQYF.

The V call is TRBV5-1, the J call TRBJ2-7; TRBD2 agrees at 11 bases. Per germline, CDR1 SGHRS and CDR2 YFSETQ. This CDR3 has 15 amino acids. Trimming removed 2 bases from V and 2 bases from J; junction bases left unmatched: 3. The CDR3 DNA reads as TGCGCCAGCAGCTTACTAGCGGGGGCCCCCTACGAGCAGTACTTC. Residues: CASSLLAGAPYEQYF.

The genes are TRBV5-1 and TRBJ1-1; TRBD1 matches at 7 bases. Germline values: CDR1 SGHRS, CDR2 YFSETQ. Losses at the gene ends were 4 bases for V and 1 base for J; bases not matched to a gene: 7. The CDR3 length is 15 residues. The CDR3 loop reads CASSATGDGNTEAFF. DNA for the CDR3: TGCGCCAGCAGCGCAACAGGGGATGGGAACACTGAAGCTTTCTTT.

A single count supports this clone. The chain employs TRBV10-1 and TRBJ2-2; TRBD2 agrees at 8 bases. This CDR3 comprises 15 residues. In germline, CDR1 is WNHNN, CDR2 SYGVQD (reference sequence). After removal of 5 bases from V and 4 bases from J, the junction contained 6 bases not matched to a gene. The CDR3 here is CASSRVGGGTGELFF. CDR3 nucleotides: TGCGCCAGCAGTCGCGTCGGGGGGGGCACCGGGGAGCTGTTTTTT.

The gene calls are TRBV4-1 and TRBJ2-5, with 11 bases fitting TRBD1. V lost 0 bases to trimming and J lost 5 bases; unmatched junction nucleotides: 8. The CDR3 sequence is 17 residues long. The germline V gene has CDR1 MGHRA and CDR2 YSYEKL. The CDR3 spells CASSQDNGQGARETQYF. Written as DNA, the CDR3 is TGCGCCAGCAGCCAAGATAACGGACAGGGGGCGAGGGAGACCCAGTACTTC.

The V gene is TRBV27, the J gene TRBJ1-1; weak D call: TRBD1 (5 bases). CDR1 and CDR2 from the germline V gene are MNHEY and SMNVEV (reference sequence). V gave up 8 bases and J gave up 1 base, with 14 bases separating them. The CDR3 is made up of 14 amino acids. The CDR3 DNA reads TGTGCCAGCCGGGCGACAGCCAGGAACACTGAAGCTTTCTTT. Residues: CASRATARNTEAFF.

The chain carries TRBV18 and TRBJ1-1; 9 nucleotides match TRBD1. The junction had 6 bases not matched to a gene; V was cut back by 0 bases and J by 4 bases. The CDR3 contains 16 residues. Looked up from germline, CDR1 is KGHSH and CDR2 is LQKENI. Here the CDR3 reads CASSPPGGQGGTEAFF. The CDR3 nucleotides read TGTGCCAGCTCACCACCGGGGGGACAGGGCGGCACTGAAGCTTTCTTT.

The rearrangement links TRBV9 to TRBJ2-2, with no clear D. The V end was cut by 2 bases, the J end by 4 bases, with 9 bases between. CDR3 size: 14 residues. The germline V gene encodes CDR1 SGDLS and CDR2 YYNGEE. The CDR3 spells CASSVVSGTGELFF. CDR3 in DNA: TGTGCCAGCAGCGTCGTCTCGGGCACCGGGGAGCTGTTTTTT.

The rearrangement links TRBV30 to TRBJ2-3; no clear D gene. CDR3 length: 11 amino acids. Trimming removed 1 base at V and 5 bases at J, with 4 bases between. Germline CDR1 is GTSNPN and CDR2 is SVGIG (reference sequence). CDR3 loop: CAWSAVDTQYF. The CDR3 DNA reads TGTGCCTGGAGTGCTGTAGATACGCAGTATTTT.

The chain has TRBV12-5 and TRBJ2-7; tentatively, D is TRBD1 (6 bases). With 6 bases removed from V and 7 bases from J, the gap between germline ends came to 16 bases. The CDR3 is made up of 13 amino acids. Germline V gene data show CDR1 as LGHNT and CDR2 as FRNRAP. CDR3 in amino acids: CASGPHRAREQYF. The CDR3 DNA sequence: TGTGCTAGTGGGCCTCACAGGGCCCGAGAGCAGTACTTC. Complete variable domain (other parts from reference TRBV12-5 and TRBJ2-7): DARVTQTPRHKVTEMGQEVTMRCQPILGHNTVFWYRQTMMQGLELLAYFRNRAPLDDSGMPKDRFSAEMPDATLATLKIQPSEPRDSAVYFCASGPHRAREQYFGPGTRLTVT.

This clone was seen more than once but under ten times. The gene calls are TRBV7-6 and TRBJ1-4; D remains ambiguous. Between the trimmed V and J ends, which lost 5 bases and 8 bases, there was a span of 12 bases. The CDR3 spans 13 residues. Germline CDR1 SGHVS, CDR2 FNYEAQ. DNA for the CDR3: TGTGCCAGCAGCACCTCCATTTTGGAAAAACTGTTTTTT. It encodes CASSTSILEKLFF.

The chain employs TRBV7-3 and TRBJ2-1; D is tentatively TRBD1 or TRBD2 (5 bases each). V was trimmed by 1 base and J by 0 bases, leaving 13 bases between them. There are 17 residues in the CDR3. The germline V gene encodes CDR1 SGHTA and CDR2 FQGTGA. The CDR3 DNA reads TGTGCCAGCAGCTTAAACGGGGCGGCCAGCTCCTACAATGAGCAGTTCTTC. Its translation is CASSLNGAASSYNEQFF.

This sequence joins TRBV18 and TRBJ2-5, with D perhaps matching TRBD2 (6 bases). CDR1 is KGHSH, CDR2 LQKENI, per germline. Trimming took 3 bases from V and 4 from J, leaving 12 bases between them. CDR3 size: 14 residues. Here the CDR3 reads CASSPTSPRETQYF. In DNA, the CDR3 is TGTGCCAGCTCACCTACTAGCCCGCGAGAGACCCAGTACTTC. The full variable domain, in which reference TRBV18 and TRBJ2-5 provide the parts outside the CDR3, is NAGVMQNPRHLVRRRGQEARLRCSPMKGHSHVYWYRQLPEEGLKFMVYLQKENIIDESGMPKERFSAEFPKEGPSILRIQQVVRGDSAAYFCASSPTSPRETQYFGPGTRLLVL.

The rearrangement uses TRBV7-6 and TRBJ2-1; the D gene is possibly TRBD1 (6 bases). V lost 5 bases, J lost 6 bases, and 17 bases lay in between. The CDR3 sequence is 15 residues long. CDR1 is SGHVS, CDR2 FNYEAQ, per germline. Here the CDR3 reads CASSVRGQYPNEQFF. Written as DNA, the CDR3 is TGTGCCAGCAGCGTCCGCGGACAGTACCCCAATGAGCAGTTCTTC.

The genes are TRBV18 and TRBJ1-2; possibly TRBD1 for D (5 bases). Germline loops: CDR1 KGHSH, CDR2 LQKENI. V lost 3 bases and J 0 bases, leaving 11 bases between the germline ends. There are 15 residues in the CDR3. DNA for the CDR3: TGTGCCAGCTCACCTGAGACAGTCACTAACTATGGCTACACCTTC. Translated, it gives CASSPETVTNYGYTF.

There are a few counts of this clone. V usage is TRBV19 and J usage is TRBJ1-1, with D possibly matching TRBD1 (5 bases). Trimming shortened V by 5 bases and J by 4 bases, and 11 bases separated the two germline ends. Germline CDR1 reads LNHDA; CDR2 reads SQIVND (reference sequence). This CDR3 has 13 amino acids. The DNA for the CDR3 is TGTGCCAGTAGTTCTCGGGGGATCACTGAAGCTTTCTTT. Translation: CASSSRGITEAFF.

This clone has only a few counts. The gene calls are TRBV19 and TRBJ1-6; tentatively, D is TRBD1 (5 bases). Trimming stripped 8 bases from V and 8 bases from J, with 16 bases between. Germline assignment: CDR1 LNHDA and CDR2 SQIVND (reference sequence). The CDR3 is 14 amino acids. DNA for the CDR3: TGTGCCAGTCGACACTGGCCGGGGGATTCACCCCTCCACTTT. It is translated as CASRHWPGDSPLHF.

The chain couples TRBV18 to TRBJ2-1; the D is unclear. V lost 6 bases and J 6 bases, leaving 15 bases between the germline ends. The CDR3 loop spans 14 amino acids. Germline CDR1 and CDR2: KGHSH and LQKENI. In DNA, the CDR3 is TGTGCCAGCTCTATAGGGTTAGGCTCCAATGAGCAGTTCTTC. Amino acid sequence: CASSIGLGSNEQFF.